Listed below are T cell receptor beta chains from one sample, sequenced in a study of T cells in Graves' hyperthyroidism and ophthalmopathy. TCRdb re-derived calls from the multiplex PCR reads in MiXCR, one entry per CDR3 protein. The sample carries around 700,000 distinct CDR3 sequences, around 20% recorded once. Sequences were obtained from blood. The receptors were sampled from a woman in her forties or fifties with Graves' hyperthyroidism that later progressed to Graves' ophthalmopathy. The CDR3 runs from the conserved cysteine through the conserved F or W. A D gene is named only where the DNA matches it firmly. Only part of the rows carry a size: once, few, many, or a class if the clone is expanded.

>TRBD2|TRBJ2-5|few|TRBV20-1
CSASGTISYQETQYF
TGCAGTGCTAGTGGGACTATCTCGTACCAAGAGACCCAGTACTTC
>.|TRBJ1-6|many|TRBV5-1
CASSLPGDNSPLHF
TGCGCCAGCAGCTTGCCAGGGGATAATTCACCCCTCCACTTT
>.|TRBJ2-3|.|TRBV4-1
CASSQGISPSTDTQYF
TGCGCCAGCAGCCAAGGTATCTCCCCTAGCACAGATACGCAGTATTTT
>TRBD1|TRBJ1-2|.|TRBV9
CASSVAWTGGAGYGYTF
TGTGCCAGCAGCGTAGCATGGACAGGGGGCGCCGGCTATGGCTACACCTTC
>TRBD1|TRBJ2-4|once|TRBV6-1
CASRPGQGGTKNIQYF
TGTGCCAGCAGACCCGGACAGGGTGGTACTAAAAACATTCAGTACTTC
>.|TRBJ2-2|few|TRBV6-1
CASAGGLSGELFF
TGTGCCAGCGCCGGGGGGCTGTCCGGGGAGCTGTTTTTT
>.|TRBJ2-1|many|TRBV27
CASSSSGQAYNEQFF
.
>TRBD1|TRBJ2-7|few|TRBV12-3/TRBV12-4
CASSSPGQGGYEQYF
TGTGCCAGCAGTTCCCCGGGACAGGGAGGTTACGAGCAGTACTTC
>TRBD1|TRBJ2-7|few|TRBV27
CASSFSDRVTNYEQYF
TGTGCCAGCAGTTTTTCGGACAGGGTAACAAACTACGAGCAGTACTTC
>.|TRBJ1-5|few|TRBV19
CASRVQGEDQPQHF
TGTGCCAGTAGAGTCCAGGGCGAGGATCAGCCCCAGCATTTT
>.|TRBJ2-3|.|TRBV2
CASEGSSLTGTPWADTQYF
TGTGCCAGCGAGGGGTCCTCGCTTACCGGGACACCTTGGGCAGATACGCAGTATTTT
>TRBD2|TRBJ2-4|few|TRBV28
CASSGGAKNIQYF
TGTGCCAGCAGCGGGGGGGCCAAAAACATTCAGTACTTC
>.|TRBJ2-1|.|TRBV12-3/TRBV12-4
CASSRFLGNDNEQFF
TGTGCCAGCAGCCGCTTTTTGGGGAACGACAATGAGCAGTTCTTC
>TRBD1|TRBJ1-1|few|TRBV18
CASSPRDRGPNTEAFF
TGTGCCAGCTCACCCCGGGACAGGGGGCCGAACACTGAAGCTTTCTTT
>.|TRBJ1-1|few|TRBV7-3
CASSSTGLVSEAFF
TGTGCCAGCAGCTCGACAGGCCTAGTGTCTGAAGCTTTCTTT
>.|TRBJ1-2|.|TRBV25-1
CASSEGFRYGYTF
TGTGCCAGCAGCGAGGGTTTTCGCTATGGCTACACCTTC